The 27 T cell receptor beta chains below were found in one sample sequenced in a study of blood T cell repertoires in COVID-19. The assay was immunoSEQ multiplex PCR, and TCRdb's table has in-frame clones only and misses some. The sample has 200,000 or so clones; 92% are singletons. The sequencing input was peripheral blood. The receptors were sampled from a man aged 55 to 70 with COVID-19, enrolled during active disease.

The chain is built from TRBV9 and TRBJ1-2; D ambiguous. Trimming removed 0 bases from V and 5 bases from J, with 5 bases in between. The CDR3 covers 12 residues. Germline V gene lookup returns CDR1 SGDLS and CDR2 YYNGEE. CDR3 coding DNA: TGTGCCAGCAGCGTAGGTCTGTATGGCTACACCTTC. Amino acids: CASSVGLYGYTF.

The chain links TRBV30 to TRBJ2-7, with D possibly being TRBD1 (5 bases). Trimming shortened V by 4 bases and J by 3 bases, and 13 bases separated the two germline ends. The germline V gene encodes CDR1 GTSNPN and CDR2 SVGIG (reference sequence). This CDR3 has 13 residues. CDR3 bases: TGTGCCTGGATGTGGGGCTTAAACTACGAGCAGTACTTC. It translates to CAWMWGLNYEQYF.

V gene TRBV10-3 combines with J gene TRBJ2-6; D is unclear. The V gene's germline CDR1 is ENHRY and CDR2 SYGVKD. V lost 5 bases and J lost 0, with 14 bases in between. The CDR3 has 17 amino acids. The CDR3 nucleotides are TGTGCCATCAGTTTCCGAACGGCGGACTCTGGGGCCAACGTCCTGACTTTC. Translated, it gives CAISFRTADSGANVLTF.

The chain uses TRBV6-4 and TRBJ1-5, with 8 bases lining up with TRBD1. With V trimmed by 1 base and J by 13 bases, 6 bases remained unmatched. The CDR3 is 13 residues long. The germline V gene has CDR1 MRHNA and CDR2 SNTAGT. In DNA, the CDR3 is TGTGCCAGCAGTGACTTCCCGGGGACAGGACAGCATTTT. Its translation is CASSDFPGTGQHF.

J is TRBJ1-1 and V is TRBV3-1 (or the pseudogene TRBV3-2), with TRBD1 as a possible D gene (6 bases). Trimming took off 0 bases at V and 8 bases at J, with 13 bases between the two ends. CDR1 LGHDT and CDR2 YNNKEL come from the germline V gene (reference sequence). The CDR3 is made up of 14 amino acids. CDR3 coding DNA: TGTGCCAGCAGCCAAGAATTTCCGGGGACAGAAGCTTTCTTT. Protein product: CASSQEFPGTEAFF.

The CDR3 nucleotides are TGTGCCAGCAGCTTATTAGAACTAGCAGCTACCTACGAGCAGTACTTC. Encoded protein: CASSLLELAATYEQYF. This chain links TRBV5-6 with TRBJ2-7, with TRBD2 as a possible D gene (6 bases). The CDR3 consists of 16 residues. V was shortened by 2 bases and J by 2 bases, with 17 bases between the two germline ends. The germline CDR1 and CDR2 sequences are SGHDT and YYEEEE.

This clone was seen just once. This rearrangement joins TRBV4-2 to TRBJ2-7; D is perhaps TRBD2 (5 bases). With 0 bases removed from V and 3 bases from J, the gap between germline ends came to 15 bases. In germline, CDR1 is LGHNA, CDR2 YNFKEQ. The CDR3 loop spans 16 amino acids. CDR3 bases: TGTGCCAGCAGCCAAGAGGGGAGTGGGCTATTCTACGAGCAGTACTTC. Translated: CASSQEGSGLFYEQYF.

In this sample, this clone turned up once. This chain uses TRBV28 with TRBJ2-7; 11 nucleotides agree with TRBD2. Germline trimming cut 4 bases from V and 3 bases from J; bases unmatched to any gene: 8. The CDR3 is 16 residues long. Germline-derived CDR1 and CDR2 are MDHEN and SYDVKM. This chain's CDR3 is CASSSARLAGSYEQYF. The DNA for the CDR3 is TGTGCCAGCAGTTCCGCCCGACTAGCGGGGAGCTACGAGCAGTACTTC.

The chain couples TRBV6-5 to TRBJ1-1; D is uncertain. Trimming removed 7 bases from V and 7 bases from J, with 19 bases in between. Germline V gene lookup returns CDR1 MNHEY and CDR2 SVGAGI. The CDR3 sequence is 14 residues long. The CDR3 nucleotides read TGTGCCAGCATCTTGAAGGGAGTACCGTTTGAAGCTTTCTTT. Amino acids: CASILKGVPFEAFF.

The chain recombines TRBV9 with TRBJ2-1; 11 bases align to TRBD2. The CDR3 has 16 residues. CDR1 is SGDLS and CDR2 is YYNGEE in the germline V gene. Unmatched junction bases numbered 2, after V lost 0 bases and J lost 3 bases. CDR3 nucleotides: TGTGCCAGCAGCGTAGTTAGCGGGGGGGTCTACAATGAGCAGTTCTTC. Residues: CASSVVSGGVYNEQFF.

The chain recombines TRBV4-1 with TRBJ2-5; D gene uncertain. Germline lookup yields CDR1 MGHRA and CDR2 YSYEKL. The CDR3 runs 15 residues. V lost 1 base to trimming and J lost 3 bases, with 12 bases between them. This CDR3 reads CASSQVEVAEETQYF. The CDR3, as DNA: TGCGCCAGCAGCCAAGTCGAGGTAGCTGAAGAGACCCAGTACTTC.

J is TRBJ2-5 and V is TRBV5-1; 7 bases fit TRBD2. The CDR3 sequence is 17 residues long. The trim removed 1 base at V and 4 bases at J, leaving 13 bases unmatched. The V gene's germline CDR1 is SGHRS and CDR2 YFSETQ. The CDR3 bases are TGCGCCAGCAGCTTGTGGGAGGGTCCCATCTCAGGAGAGACCCAGTACTTC. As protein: CASSLWEGPISGETQYF.

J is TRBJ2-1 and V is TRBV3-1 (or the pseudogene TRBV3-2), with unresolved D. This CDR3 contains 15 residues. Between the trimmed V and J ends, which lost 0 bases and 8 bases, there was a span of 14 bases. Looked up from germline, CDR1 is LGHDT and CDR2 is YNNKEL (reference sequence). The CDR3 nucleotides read TGTGCCAGCAGCCAAGATCGAATGAGGTCCTATGAGCAGTTCTTC. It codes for CASSQDRMRSYEQFF.

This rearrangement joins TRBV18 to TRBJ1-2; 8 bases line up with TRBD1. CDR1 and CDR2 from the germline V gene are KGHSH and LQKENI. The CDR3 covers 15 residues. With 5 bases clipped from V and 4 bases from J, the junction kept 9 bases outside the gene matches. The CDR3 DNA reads TGTGCCAGCTCAGAGCGACAGGGGAAAGTCTATGGCTACACCTTC. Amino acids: CASSERQGKVYGYTF. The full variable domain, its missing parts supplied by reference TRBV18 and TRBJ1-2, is NAGVMQNPRHLVRRRGQEARLRCSPMKGHSHVYWYRQLPEEGLKFMVYLQKENIIDESGMPKERFSAEFPKEGPSILRIQQVVRGDSAAYFCASSERQGKVYGYTFGSGTRLTVV.

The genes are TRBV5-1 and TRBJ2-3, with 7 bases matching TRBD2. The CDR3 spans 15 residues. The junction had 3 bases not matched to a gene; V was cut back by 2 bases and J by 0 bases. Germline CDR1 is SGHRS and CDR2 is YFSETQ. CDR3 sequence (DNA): TGCGCCAGCAGCTTAAGGCGGGGGAGCACAGATACGCAGTATTTT. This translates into CASSLRRGSTDTQYF.

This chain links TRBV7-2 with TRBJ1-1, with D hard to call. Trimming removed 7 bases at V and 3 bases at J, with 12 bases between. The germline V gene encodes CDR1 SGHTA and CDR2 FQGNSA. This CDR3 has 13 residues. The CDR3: CASNPQVDTEAFF. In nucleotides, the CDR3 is TGTGCCAGCAACCCGCAGGTCGACACTGAAGCTTTCTTT.

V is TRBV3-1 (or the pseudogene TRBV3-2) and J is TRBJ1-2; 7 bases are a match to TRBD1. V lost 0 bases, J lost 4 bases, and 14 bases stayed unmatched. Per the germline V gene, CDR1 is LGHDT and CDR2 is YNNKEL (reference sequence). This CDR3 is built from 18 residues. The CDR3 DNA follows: TGTGCCAGCAGCCAAGAGGGGGCGGACAGGAGACCATCCTATGGCTACACCTTC. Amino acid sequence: CASSQEGADRRPSYGYTF.

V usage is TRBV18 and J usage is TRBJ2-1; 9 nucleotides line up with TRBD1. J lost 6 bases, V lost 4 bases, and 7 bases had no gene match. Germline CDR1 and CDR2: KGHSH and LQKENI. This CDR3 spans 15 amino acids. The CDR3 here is CASSQGQGNFNEQFF. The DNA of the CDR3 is TGTGCCAGCTCACAGGGACAGGGAAATTTCAATGAGCAGTTCTTC.

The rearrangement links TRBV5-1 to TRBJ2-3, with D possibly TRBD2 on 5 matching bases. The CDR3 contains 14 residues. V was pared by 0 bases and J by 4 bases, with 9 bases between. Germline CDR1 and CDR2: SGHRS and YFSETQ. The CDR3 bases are TGCGCCAGCAGCTTGGGGACTGGGTCAGATACGCAGTATTTT. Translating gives CASSLGTGSDTQYF.

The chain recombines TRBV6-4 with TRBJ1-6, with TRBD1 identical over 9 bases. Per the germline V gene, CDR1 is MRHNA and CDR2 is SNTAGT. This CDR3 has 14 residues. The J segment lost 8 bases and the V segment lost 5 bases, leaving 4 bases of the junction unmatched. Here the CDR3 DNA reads TGTGCCAGCAGTCGGACAGGGGTGGATTCACCCCTCCACTTT. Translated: CASSRTGVDSPLHF.

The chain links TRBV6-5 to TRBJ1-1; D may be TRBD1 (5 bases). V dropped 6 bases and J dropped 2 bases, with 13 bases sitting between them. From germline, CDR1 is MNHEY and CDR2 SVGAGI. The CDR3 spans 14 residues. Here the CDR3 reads CASRILTVNTEAFF. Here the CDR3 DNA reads TGTGCCAGCAGAATCCTGACAGTCAACACTGAAGCTTTCTTT.

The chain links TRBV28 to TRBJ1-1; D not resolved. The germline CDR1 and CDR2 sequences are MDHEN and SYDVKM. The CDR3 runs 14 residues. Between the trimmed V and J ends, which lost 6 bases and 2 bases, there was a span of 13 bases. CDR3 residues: CASRTTVLNTEAFF. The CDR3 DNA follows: TGTGCCAGCAGAACCACAGTTTTAAACACTGAAGCTTTCTTT. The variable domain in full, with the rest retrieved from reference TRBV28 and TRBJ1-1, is DVKVTQSSRYLVKRTGEKVFLECVQDMDHENMFWYRQDPGLGLRLIYFSYDVKMKEKGDIPEGYSVSREKKERFSLILESASTNQTSMYLCASRTTVLNTEAFFGQGTRLTVV.

The CDR3: CASSLGQGRNQPQHF. In DNA form, the CDR3 reads TGTGCCAGCAGTTTAGGACAGGGAAGGAATCAGCCCCAGCATTTT. The chain couples TRBV28 to TRBJ1-5, with 8 bases lining up with TRBD1. The germline CDR1 and CDR2 sequences are MDHEN and SYDVKM. The J segment lost 4 bases and the V segment lost 2 bases, leaving 4 bases of the junction unmatched. This CDR3 region has 15 residues.

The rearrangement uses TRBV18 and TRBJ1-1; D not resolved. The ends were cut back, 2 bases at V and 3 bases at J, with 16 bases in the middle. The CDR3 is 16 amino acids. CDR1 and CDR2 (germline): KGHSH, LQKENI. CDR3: CASSPSPFVPDTEAFF. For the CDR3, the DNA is TGTGCCAGCTCACCATCCCCTTTTGTTCCGGACACTGAAGCTTTCTTT.

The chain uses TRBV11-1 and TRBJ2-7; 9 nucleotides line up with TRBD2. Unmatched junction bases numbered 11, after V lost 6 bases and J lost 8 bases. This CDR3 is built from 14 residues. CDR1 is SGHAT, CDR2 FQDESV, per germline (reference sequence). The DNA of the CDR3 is TGTGCCAGCAGGTCGACTAGCGGCACCCCCAAGCAGTACTTC. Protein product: CASRSTSGTPKQYF.

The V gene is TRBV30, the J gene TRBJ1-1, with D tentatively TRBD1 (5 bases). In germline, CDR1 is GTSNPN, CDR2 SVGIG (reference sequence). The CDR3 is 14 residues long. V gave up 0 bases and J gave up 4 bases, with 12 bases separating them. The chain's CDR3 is CAWSVSFGGTEAFF. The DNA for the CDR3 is TGTGCCTGGAGTGTCTCTTTCGGGGGCACTGAAGCTTTCTTT. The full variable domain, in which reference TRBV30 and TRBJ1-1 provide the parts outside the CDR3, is SQTIHQWPATLVQPVGSPLSLECTVEGTSNPNLYWYRQAAGRGLQLLFYSVGIGQISSEVPQNLSASRPQDRQFILSSKKLLLSDSGFYLCAWSVSFGGTEAFFGQGTRLTVV.

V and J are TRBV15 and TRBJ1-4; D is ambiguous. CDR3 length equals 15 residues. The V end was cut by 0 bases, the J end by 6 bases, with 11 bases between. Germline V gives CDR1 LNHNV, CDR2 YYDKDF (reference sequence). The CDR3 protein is CATSRDRGNHEKLFF. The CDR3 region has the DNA TGTGCCACCAGCAGAGATCGAGGGAACCATGAAAAACTGTTTTTT. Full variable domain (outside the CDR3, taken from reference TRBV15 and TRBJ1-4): DAMVIQNPRYQVTQFGKPVTLSCSQTLNHNVMYWYQQKSSQAPKLLFHYYDKDFNNEADTPDNFQSRRPNTSFCFLDIRSPGLGDTAMYLCATSRDRGNHEKLFFGSGTQLSVL.